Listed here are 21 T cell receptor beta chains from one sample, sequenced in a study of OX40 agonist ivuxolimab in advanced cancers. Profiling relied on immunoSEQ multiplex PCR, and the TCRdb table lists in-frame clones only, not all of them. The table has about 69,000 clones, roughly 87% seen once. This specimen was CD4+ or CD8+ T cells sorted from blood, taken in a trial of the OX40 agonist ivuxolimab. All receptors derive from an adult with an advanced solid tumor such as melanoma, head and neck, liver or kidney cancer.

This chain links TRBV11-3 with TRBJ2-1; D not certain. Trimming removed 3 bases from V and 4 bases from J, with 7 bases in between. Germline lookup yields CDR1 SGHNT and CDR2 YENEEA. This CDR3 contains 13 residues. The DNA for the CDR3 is TGTGCCAGCAGCTTGGGCGATTACAATGAGCAGTTCTTC. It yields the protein CASSLGDYNEQFF.

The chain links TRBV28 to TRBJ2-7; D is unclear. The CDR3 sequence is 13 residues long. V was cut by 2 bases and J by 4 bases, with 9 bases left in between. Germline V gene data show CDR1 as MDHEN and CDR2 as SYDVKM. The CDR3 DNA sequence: TGTGCCAGCAGTTTAGTGGGCGAATACGAGCAGTACTTC. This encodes CASSLVGEYEQYF.

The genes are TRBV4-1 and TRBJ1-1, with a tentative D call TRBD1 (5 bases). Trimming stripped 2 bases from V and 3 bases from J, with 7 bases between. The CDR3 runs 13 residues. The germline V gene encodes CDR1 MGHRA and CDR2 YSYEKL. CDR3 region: CASSQRGDTEAFF. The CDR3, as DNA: TGCGCCAGCAGCCAACGGGGGGACACTGAAGCTTTCTTT.

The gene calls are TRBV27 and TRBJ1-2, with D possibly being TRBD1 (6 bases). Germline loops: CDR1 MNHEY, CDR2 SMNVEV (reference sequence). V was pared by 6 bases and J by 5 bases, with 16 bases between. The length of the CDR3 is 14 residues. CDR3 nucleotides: TGTGCCAGCAGCAGCTACAGGGAGGGGTATGGCTACACCTTC. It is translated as CASSSYREGYGYTF.

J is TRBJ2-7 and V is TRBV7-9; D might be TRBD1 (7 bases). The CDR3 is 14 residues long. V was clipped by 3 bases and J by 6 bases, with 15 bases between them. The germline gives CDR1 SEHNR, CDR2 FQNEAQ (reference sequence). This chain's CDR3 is CASSFYRGGGEQYF. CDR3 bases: TGTGCCAGCAGCTTTTACAGGGGAGGAGGCGAGCAGTACTTC.

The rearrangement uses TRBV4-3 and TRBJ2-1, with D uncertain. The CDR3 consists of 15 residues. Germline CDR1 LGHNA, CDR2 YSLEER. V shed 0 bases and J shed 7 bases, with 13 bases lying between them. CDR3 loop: CASSQERLSGNEQFF. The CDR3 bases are TGCGCCAGCAGCCAAGAACGGCTATCTGGAAATGAGCAGTTCTTC.

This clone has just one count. CDR3 DNA: TGTGCCAGCAGCCAGAGGGGGACAGGCCTACAAGAGACCCAGTACTTC. Protein: CASSQRGTGLQETQYF. The chain joins TRBV7-2 to TRBJ2-5; 8 positions agree with TRBD1. J was trimmed by 2 bases and V by 5 bases; bases with no gene match: 10. Germline V lookup: CDR1 SGHTA, CDR2 FQGNSA. The CDR3 covers 16 residues.

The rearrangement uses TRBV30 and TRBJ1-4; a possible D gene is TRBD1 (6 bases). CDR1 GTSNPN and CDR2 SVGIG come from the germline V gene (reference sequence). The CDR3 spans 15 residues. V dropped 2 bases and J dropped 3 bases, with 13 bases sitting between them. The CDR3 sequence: CAWSFTGTANEKLFF. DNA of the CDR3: TGTGCCTGGAGTTTTACAGGGACGGCTAATGAAAAACTGTTTTTT. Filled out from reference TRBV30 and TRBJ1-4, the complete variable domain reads SQTIHQWPATLVQPVGSPLSLECTVEGTSNPNLYWYRQAAGRGLQLLFYSVGIGQISSEVPQNLSASRPQDRQFILSSKKLLLSDSGFYLCAWSFTGTANEKLFFGSGTQLSVL.

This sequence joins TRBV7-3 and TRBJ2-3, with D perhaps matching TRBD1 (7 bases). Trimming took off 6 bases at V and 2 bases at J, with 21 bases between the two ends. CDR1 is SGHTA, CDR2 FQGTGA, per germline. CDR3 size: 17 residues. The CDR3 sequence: CASSSGGGVWLTDTQYF. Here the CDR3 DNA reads TGTGCCAGCAGTTCTGGAGGGGGCGTCTGGCTCACAGATACGCAGTATTTT.

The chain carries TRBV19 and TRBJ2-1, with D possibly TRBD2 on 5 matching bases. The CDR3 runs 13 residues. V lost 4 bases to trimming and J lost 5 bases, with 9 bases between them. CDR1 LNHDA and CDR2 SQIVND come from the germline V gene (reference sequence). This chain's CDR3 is CASSTGNNNEQFF. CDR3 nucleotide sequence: TGTGCCAGTAGTACCGGGAACAACAATGAGCAGTTCTTC.

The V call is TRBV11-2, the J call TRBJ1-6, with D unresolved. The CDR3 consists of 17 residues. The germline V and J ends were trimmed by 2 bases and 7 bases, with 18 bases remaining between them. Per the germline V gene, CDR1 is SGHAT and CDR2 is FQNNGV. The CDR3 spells CASSLSQFREPNSPLHF. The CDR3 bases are TGTGCCAGCAGCTTAAGCCAATTCCGGGAGCCCAATTCACCCCTCCACTTT.

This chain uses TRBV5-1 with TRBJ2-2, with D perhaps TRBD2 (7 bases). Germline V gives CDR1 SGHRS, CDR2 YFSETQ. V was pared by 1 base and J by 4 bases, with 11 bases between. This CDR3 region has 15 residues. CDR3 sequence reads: CASSLTGRGTGELFF. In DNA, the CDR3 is TGCGCCAGCAGCTTGACAGGGAGGGGCACCGGGGAGCTGTTTTTT.

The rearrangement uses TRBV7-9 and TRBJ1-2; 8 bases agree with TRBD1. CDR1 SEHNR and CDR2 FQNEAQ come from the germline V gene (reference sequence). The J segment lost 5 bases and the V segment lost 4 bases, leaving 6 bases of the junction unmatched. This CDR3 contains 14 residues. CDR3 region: CASSYGTGAYGYTF. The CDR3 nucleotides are TGTGCCAGCAGCTACGGGACAGGAGCTTATGGCTACACCTTC.

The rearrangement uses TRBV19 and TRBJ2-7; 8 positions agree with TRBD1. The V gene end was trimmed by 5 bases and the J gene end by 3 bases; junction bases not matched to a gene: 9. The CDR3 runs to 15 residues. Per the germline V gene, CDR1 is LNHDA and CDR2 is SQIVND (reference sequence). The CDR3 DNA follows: TGTGCCAGTAGTGCTATCGGACAGGGAGGCTACGAGCAGTACTTC. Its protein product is CASSAIGQGGYEQYF.

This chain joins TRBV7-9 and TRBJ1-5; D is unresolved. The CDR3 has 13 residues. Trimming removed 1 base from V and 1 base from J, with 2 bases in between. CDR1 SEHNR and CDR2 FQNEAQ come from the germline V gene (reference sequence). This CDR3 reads CASSLDSNQPQHF. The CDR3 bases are TGTGCCAGCAGCTTAGACAGCAATCAGCCCCAGCATTTT.

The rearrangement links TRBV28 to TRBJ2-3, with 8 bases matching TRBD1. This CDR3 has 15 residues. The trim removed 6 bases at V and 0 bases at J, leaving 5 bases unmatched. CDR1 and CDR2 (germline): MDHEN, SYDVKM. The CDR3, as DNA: TGTGCCAGCAGGACCGGGACAGGTAGCACAGATACGCAGTATTTT. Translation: CASRTGTGSTDTQYF.

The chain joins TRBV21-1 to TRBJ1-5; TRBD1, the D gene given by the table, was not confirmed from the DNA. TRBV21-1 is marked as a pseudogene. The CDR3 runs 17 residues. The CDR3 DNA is TGTGCCAGCACTAATTCACCGGGACAGAGCAGCAATCAGCCCCAGCATTTT. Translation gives CASTNSPGQSSNQPQHF.

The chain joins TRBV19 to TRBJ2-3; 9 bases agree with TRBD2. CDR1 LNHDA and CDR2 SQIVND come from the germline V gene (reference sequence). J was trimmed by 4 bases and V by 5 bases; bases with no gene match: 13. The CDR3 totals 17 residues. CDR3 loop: CASSDWSSGTVADTQYF. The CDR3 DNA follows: TGTGCCAGTAGTGATTGGTCTAGCGGGACGGTCGCAGATACGCAGTATTTT. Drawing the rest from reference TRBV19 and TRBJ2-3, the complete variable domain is DGGITQSPKYLFRKEGQNVTLSCEQNLNHDAMYWYRQDPGQGLRLIYYSQIVNDFQKGDIAEGYSVSREKKESFPLTVTSAQKNPTAFYLCASSDWSSGTVADTQYFGPGTRLTVL.

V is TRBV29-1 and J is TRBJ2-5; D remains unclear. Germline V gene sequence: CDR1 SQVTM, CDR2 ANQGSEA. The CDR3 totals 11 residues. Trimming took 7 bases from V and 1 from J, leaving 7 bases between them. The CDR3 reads CSALPQETQYF. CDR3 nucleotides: TGCAGCGCCCTGCCCCAAGAGACCCAGTACTTC.

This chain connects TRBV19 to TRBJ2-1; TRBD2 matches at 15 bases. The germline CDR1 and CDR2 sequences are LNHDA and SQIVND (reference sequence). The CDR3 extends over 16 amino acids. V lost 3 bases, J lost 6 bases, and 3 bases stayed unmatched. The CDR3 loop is CASSIGLAGGLNEQFF. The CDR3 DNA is TGTGCCAGTAGTATCGGACTAGCGGGGGGGCTCAATGAGCAGTTCTTC. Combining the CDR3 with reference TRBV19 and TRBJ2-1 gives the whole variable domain DGGITQSPKYLFRKEGQNVTLSCEQNLNHDAMYWYRQDPGQGLRLIYYSQIVNDFQKGDIAEGYSVSREKKESFPLTVTSAQKNPTAFYLCASSIGLAGGLNEQFFGPGTRLTVL.

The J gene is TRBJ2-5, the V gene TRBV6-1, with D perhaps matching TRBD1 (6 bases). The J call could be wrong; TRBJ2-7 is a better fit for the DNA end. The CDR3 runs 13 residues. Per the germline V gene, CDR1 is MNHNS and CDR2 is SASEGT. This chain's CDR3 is CASSRDTAYEQYF. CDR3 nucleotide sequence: TGTGCCAGCAGCCGGGACACGGCCTACGAGCAGTACTTC.